This passage covers 10 T cell receptor beta chains from one sample sequenced in a study of T-cell reconstitution after alpha-beta-depleted transplantation in children. Molecular barcoding with unique molecular identifiers was used for the TCRbeta library. TCRdb used MiXCR to reprocess the PCR reads, holding one entry per CDR3 protein. The data contain about 400,000 distinct CDR3 sequences, 20% of them singletons. This material consisted of PBMCs from the stem cell graft donor, taken from the stem cell graft. Receptors were obtained from a human donor who donated a stem cell graft to a child with acute myeloid leukemia.

This clonotype was detected a few times. This chain links TRBV20-1 with TRBJ2-1; 8 bases agree with TRBD2. The CDR3 contains 13 residues. Germline CDR1 and CDR2: DFQATT and SNEGSKA (reference sequence). The V gene end was trimmed by 7 bases and the J gene end by 3 bases; junction bases not matched to a gene: 5. The CDR3 loop reads CSVAAGVYNEQFF. The CDR3 region has the DNA TGCAGTGTGGCAGCGGGAGTCTACAATGAGCAGTTCTTC.

This clonotype was detected many times. The V gene is TRBV20-1, the J gene TRBJ2-7; a possible D gene is TRBD2 (6 bases). The germline V gene encodes CDR1 DFQATT and CDR2 SNEGSKA (reference sequence). V was cut by 6 bases and J by 2 bases, with 14 bases left in between. The CDR3 is 13 residues long. This CDR3 is CSAISPGAYEQYF. CDR3 in DNA: TGCAGTGCCATATCCCCGGGGGCCTACGAGCAGTACTTC.

This chain links TRBV28 with TRBJ2-1; D may correspond to TRBD1 or TRBD2 (6 bases each). The length of the CDR3 is 13 residues. CDR1 and CDR2 from the germline V gene are MDHEN and SYDVKM. Trimming stripped 6 bases from V and 8 bases from J, with 14 bases between. In DNA, the CDR3 is TGTGCCAGCAGACAGGGACTGGGTGATGAGCAGTTCTTC. Its protein product is CASRQGLGDEQFF.

The gene calls are TRBV28 and TRBJ2-7; a weak D match, TRBD1 (6 bases). The CDR3 has 14 residues. V dropped 6 bases and J dropped 7 bases, with 19 bases sitting between them. Looked up from germline, CDR1 is MDHEN and CDR2 is SYDVKM. CDR3 amino acids: CASSPLTGLWEQYF. CDR3 sequence (DNA): TGTGCCAGCAGCCCCTTGACAGGCCTCTGGGAGCAGTACTTC.

This clonotype was recorded a few times. The rearrangement uses TRBV28 and TRBJ2-3; 7 nucleotides line up with TRBD2. This CDR3 has 15 residues. Germline CDR1 reads MDHEN; CDR2 reads SYDVKM. V gave up 3 bases and J gave up 2 bases; unmatched junction bases: 5. The CDR3 region is CASSFRTSSTDTQYF. CDR3 sequence (DNA): TGTGCCAGCAGTTTCCGGACTAGTTCCACAGATACGCAGTATTTT.

The J gene is TRBJ2-2, the V gene TRBV15; the match to TRBD2 covers 11 bases. From germline, CDR1 is LNHNV and CDR2 YYDKDF (reference sequence). The CDR3 has 17 residues. V shed 1 base and J 4 bases; nucleotides not matched to a gene: 5. CDR3 DNA sequence: TGTGCCACCAGCAGAGCTCCGGGACTAGCGGTCACCGGGGAGCTGTTTTTT. This sequence encodes CATSRAPGLAVTGELFF.

The chain links TRBV28 to TRBJ2-2, with unresolved D. Germline lookup yields CDR1 MDHEN and CDR2 SYDVKM. V lost 5 bases and J 5 bases, leaving 18 bases between the germline ends. The CDR3 runs 16 residues. The DNA of the CDR3 is TGTGCCAGCAGTCACAAAACAACAAAGAGGACCGGGGAGCTGTTTTTT. This sequence encodes CASSHKTTKRTGELFF.

The chain carries TRBV7-6 and TRBJ2-5; D may be TRBD1 (6 bases). This CDR3 spans 15 amino acids. CDR1 and CDR2 (germline): SGHVS, FNYEAQ. Trimming removed 6 bases at V and 2 bases at J, with 16 bases between. Here the CDR3 DNA reads TGTGCCAGCAGGACACGGACAGAGCCTCAAGAGACCCAGTACTTC. Protein sequence: CASRTRTEPQETQYF.

The chain employs TRBV7-6 and TRBJ1-2; D gene uncertain. The CDR3 consists of 13 residues. The ends were cut back, 1 base at V and 2 bases at J, with 5 bases in the middle. Germline V gives CDR1 SGHVS, CDR2 FNYEAQ. The CDR3 loop reads CASSLEQNYGYTF. In nucleotides, the CDR3 is TGTGCCAGCAGCTTAGAACAGAACTATGGCTACACCTTC.

The rearrangement uses TRBV7-9 and TRBJ2-1; D is possibly TRBD2 (6 bases). The germline gives CDR1 SEHNR, CDR2 FQNEAQ (reference sequence). CDR3 length: 16 residues. V was pared by 0 bases and J by 4 bases, with 13 bases between. The CDR3 region is CASSLAEGTHYNEQFF. CDR3 in DNA: TGTGCCAGCAGCTTAGCGGAAGGGACTCATTACAATGAGCAGTTCTTC.